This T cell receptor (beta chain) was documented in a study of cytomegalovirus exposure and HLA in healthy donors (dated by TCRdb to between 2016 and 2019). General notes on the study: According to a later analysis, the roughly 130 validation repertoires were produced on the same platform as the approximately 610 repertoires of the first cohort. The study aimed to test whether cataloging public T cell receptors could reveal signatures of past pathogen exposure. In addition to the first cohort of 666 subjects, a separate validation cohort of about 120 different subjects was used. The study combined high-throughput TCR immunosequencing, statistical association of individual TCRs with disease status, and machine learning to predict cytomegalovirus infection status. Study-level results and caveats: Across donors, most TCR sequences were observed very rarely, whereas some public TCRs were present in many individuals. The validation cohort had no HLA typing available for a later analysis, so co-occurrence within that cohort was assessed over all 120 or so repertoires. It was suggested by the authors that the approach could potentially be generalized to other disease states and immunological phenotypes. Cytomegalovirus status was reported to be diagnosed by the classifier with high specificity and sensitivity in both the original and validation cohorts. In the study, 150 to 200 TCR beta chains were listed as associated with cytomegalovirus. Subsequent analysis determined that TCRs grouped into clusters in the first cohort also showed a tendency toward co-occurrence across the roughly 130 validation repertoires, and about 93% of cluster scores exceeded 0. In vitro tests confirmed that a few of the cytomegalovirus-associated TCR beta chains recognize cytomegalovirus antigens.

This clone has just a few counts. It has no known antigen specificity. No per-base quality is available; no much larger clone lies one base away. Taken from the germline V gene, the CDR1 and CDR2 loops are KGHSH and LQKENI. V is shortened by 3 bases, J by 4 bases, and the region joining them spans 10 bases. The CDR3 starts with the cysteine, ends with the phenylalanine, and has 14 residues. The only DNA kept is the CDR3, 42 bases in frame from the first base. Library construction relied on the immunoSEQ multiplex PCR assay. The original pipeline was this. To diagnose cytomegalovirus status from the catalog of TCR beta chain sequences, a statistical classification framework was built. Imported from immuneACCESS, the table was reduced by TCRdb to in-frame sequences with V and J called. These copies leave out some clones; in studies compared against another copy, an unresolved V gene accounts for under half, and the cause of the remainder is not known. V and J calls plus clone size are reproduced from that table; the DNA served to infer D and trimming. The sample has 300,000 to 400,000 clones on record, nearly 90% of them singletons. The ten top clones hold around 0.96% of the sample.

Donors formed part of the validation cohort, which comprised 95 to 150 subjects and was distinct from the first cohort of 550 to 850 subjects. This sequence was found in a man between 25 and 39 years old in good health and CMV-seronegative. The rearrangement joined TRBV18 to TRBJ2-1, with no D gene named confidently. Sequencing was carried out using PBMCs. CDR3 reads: CASSPDSTYNEQFF. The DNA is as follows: TGTGCCAGCTCACCCGACTCAACTTACAATGAGCAGTTCTTC.